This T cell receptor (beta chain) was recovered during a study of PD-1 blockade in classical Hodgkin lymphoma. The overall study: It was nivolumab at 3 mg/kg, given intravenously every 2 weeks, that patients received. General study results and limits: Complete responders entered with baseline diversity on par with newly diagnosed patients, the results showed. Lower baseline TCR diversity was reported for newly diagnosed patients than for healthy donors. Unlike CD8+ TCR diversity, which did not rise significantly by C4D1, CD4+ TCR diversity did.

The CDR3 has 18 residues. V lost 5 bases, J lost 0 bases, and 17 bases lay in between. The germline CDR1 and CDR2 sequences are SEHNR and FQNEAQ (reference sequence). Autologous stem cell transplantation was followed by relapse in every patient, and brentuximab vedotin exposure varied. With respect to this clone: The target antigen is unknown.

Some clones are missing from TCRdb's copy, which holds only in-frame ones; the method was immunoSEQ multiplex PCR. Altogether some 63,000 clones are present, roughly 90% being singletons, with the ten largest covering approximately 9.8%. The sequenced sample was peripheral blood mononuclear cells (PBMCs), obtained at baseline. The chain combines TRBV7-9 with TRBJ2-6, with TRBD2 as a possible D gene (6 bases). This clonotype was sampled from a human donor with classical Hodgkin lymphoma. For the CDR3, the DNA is TGTGCCAGCAGCCCGGAAGAGGGGAGGACCTCTGGGGCCAACGTCCTGACTTTC. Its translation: CASSPEEGRTSGANVLTF.